The 9 T cell receptor beta chains reported below all come from one sample, sequenced in a study of patients and donors after allogeneic stem cell transplantation. MiXCR, applied by TCRdb to the RT-PCR reads, yields one record per CDR3 protein. This sample has 150,000 to 250,000 distinct CDR3 sequences; about 40% occur once, and the top ten carry less than 40%. Material: blood, either unsorted or a sorted T cell fraction (not recorded which). Receptors were obtained from a human donor who was either an allogeneic HSCT recipient or a stem cell or donor lymphocyte infusion donor (not recorded which). It is not recorded whose cells these are; they may come from a transplant donor.

This clonotype was seen only a few times. J is TRBJ1-6 and V is TRBV27; 9 bases match TRBD1. The CDR3 spans 14 residues. V lost 8 bases and J lost 9; bases outside the gene matches: 8. CDR1 is MNHEY and CDR2 is SMNVEV in the germline V gene (reference sequence). The DNA for the CDR3 is TGTGCCAGCCACCGGGGACAGGGACTTTCACCCCTCCACTTT. Translated, it gives CASHRGQGLSPLHF.

This clonotype was counted only a few times. The rearrangement joins TRBV15 to TRBJ1-2, with 9 bases lining up with TRBD1. The CDR3 is made up of 18 amino acids. Per germline, CDR1 LNHNV and CDR2 YYDKDF (reference sequence). V lost 5 bases and J lost 0; bases outside the gene matches: 13. The CDR3 DNA sequence: TGTGCCACCAGCGTGATACCCGGGACAGGGACAGCTAACTATGGCTACACCTTC. It is translated as CATSVIPGTGTANYGYTF.

This clonotype was counted only a few times. The chain carries TRBV29-1 and TRBJ1-4, with D possibly TRBD1 on 5 matching bases. V gave up 7 bases and J gave up 3 bases, with 12 bases separating them. The germline V gene has CDR1 SQVTM and CDR2 ANQGSEA. The CDR3 has 13 amino acids. In DNA form, the CDR3 reads TGCAGCGGAAGAGGGGCCCCTAATGAAAAACTGTTTTTT. It encodes CSGRGAPNEKLFF.

This chain joins TRBV18 and TRBJ2-7; the D gene is possibly TRBD1 (6 bases). This CDR3 contains 15 residues. In germline, CDR1 is KGHSH, CDR2 LQKENI. V lost 6 bases and J 0 bases, leaving 15 bases between the germline ends. CDR3 loop: CASSRNSDSSYEQYF. CDR3 nucleotides: TGTGCCAGCTCGCGCAACTCGGACAGCTCCTACGAGCAGTACTTC.

This clonotype was counted between two and nine times. V usage is TRBV27 and J usage is TRBJ1-2; perhaps TRBD1 as D (5 bases). Looked up from germline, CDR1 is MNHEY and CDR2 is SMNVEV (reference sequence). The CDR3 has 13 residues. Trimming took 5 bases from V and 3 from J, leaving 10 bases between them. CDR3 coding DNA: TGTGCCAGCAGTCCCCCAGGGTACTATGGCTACACCTTC. This sequence encodes CASSPPGYYGYTF.

The chain combines TRBV6-1 with TRBJ2-3; D is possibly TRBD2 (7 bases). Germline V gene sequence: CDR1 MNHNS, CDR2 SASEGT. The CDR3 has 18 residues. V was trimmed by 7 bases and J by 2 bases, leaving 25 bases between them. CDR3 region: CASTRRGEATSNTDTQYF. CDR3 nucleotides: TGTGCCAGCACTAGAAGGGGGGAAGCGACTAGCAACACAGATACGCAGTATTTT.

This chain links TRBV5-1 with TRBJ1-2; no firm D call. CDR1 is SGHRS, CDR2 YFSETQ, per germline. The CDR3 contains 14 residues. Deletions cut 2 bases from V and 4 bases from J, with 12 bases between. CDR3 protein: CASSFERVGYGYTF. As DNA, the CDR3 is TGCGCCAGCAGCTTTGAAAGGGTGGGCTATGGCTACACCTTC.

The chain combines TRBV6-5 with TRBJ1-2; D not resolved. The CDR3 covers 13 residues. Germline CDR1 MNHEY, CDR2 SVGAGI. The V end lost 3 bases, the J end lost 1 base, and 6 bases lay between the germline ends. CDR3 amino acids: CASSYGFNYGYTF. CDR3 coding DNA: TGTGCCAGCAGTTATGGGTTTAACTATGGCTACACCTTC.

Of note for this clonotype: The junction shows a germline mismatch at one end, possibly a read error. The rearrangement links TRBV24-1 to TRBJ2-1; 14 bases are shared with TRBD2. CDR1 is KGHDR and CDR2 is SFDVKD in the germline V gene. The CDR3 has 20 residues. The CDR3 coding sequence is TGTGCCACCAGTGAGGGACTAGCGGGAGCGGGGAGGAGCTCCTACATTGAGCAGTTCTTC. Encoded protein: CATSEGLAGAGRSSYIEQFF.